This TCR beta chain was documented in a study of OX40 agonist ivuxolimab in advanced cancers. Study-level information: Aged 23 to 79 with a mean of around 60 years, they were less than 90% male.

Trimming stripped 5 bases from V and 8 bases from J, with 11 bases between. Germline CDR1 reads SGHRS; CDR2 reads YFSETQ. CDR3 size: 12 residues. Assay: immunoSEQ multiplex PCR; the TCRdb copy retains only in-frame clones and omits some. The sample carries roughly 75,000 clones, around 87% recorded once. The chain couples TRBV5-1 to TRBJ2-1; D call uncertain. This TCR came from an adult with an advanced solid tumor such as melanoma, head and neck, liver or kidney cancer. Sequencing used CD4+ or CD8+ T cells sorted from blood, obtained in a trial of the OX40 agonist ivuxolimab. In DNA, the CDR3 is TGCGCCAGCAGTTTACGGGTTGATGAGCAGTTCTTC. Protein sequence: CASSLRVDEQFF. The whole variable domain, remainder taken from reference TRBV5-1 and TRBJ2-1, is KAGVTQTPRYLIKTRGQQVTLSCSPISGHRSVSWYQQTPGQGLQFLFEYFSETQRNKGNFPGRFSGRQFSNSRSEMNVSTLELGDSALYLCASSLRVDEQFFGPGTRLTVL.